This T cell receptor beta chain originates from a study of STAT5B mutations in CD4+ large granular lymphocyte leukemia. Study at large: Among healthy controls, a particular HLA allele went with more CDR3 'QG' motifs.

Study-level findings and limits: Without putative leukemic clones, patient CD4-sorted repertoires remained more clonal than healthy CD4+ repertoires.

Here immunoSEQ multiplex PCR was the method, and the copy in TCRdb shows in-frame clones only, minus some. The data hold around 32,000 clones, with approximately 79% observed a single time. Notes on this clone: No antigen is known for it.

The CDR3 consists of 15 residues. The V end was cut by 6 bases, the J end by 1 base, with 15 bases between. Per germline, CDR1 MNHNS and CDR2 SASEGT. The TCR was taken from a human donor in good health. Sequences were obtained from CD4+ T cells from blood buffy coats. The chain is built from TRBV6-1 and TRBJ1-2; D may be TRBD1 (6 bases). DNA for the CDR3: TGTGCCAGCAGGACAGGTCCCGTCCTTAACTATGGCTACACCTTC. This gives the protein CASRTGPVLNYGYTF.